This is a list of T cell receptor beta chains from one sample in a study of shared clonotypes between healthy human individuals. TCRdb keeps only in-frame clones here, not all; method: immunoSEQ multiplex PCR. The sample carries about 2.4 million clones, 80% to 95% recorded once. Sequencing was done on a sample of naive CD4+ T cells from PBMCs. These receptors all come from a man between 18 and 35 years old in good health. Some clones in this sample may be carry-over from other donors' samples. Both conserved end residues are part of each CDR3. Fields, in order: J gene, D gene, CDR3 length, clone size, V gene, CDR3 protein, CDR3 DNA. A D gene is named only where the DNA matches it firmly. Where a row states a size, it is once, few, many or the class of an expanded clone; other rows omit it.

>TRBJ2-4|TRBD1|17|NA|TRBV5-6
CASSLVVTGDSKNIQYF
TGTGCCAGCAGCTTGGTCGTAACAGGGGATTCCAAAAACATTCAGTACTTC
>TRBJ2-7|NA|16|NA|TRBV28
CASSLSSGQKVYEQYF
TGTGCCAGCAGTTTATCATCCGGACAGAAGGTCTACGAGCAGTACTTC
>TRBJ2-7|TRBD2|18|NA|TRBV7-2
CASSRQSGTSGSSYEQYF
TGTGCCAGCAGCCGGCAATCTGGGACTAGCGGATCGTCCTACGAGCAGTACTTC
>TRBJ1-1|NA|12|NA|TRBV18
CASTPGDTEAFF
TGTGCCAGCACTCCCGGGGACACTGAAGCTTTCTTT
>TRBJ1-5|NA|14|few|TRBV28
CASSHGRGNQPQHF
TGTGCCAGCAGCCACGGACGGGGCAATCAGCCCCAGCATTTT
>TRBJ2-2|NA|14|once|TRBV5-1
CASSLSRNTGELFF
TGCGCCAGCAGCTTGTCGAGGAACACCGGGGAGCTGTTTTTT
>TRBJ2-1|NA|14|NA|TRBV28
CASSEGRRTGKQFF
TGTGCCAGCAGCGAGGGACGGCGGACGGGTAAGCAGTTCTTC
>TRBJ1-2|TRBD1|16|NA|TRBV13
CASSLVSGTALGGYTF
TGTGCCAGCAGCTTAGTCTCCGGGACAGCCTTAGGTGGCTACACCTTC
>TRBJ2-3|TRBD2|17|NA|TRBV4-3
CASSQAASGRYGDTQYF
TGCGCCAGCAGCCAAGCGGCTAGCGGGAGATATGGCGATACGCAGTATTTT
>TRBJ1-1|NA|13|NA|TRBV7-2
CASSPGLWATAFF
TGTGCCAGCAGCCCAGGGTTGTGGGCCACGGCTTTCTTT
>TRBJ1-2|TRBD1|14|NA|TRBV5-1
CASSIGQGSEGYTF
TGCGCCAGCAGCATAGGACAGGGTAGTGAAGGCTACACCTTC
>TRBJ2-3|NA|15|NA|TRBV11-3
CASSSGGARADTQYF
TGTGCCAGCAGCTCAGGTGGGGCCCGCGCAGATACGCAGTATTTT
>TRBJ2-1|TRBD2|16|NA|TRBV7-3
CASSLSGLAARNEQFF
TGTGCCAGCAGCCTGTCGGGACTAGCGGCCCGAAATGAGCAGTTCTTC
>TRBJ2-7|TRBD1|13|once|TRBV29-1
CSVDRTGGGEQYF
TGCAGCGTTGATCGGACAGGGGGAGGTGAGCAGTACTTC
>TRBJ2-3|NA|12|NA|TRBV6-1
CASRQSTDTQYF
TGTGCCAGCAGACAAAGCACAGATACGCAGTATTTT
>TRBJ1-2|NA|13|NA|TRBV9
CASSPDPGGGYTF
TGTGCCAGCAGCCCCGACCCCGGAGGCGGCTACACCTTC
>TRBJ2-5|TRBD2|15|NA|TRBV30
CAWSVGLAGGETQYF
TGTGCCTGGAGTGTAGGTCTAGCGGGAGGAGAGACCCAGTACTTC
>TRBJ2-5|TRBD1|17|NA|TRBV5-1
CASSLAHGTGIQETQYF
TGCGCCAGCAGCTTGGCCCACGGGACAGGGATTCAAGAGACCCAGTACTTC
>TRBJ2-5|NA|15|NA|TRBV30
CAWSVLPSGSETQYF
TGTGCCTGGAGTGTACTTCCGTCTGGGTCGGAGACCCAGTACTTC
>TRBJ1-5|NA|16|NA|TRBV14
CASSPRRRSPTEPQHF
TGTGCCAGCAGCCCCCGCAGGCGGTCTCCTACAGAGCCCCAGCATTTT
>TRBJ2-7|NA|12|NA|TRBV6-1
CASGRSSYEQYF
TGTGCCAGTGGAAGGAGCTCCTACGAGCAGTACTTC
>TRBJ2-6|NA|15|NA|TRBV28
CASSLRSSGANVLTF
TGTGCCAGCAGTCTCAGAAGCTCTGGGGCCAACGTCCTGACTTTC
>TRBJ2-7|NA|15|NA|TRBV15
CATSLRSTGNYEQYF
TGTGCCACCAGTTTGCGCTCTACAGGGAACTACGAGCAGTACTTC
>TRBJ2-3|NA|24|NA|TRBV6-1
CASSEAGRKQGRGEVPKYTDTQYF
TGTGCCAGCAGTGAAGCAGGTCGGAAACAGGGACGCGGGGAGGTTCCAAAATACACAGATACGCAGTATTTT
>TRBJ1-1|NA|12|NA|TRBV11-2
CASSYGGTEAFF
TGTGCCAGCAGCTATGGGGGGACTGAAGCTTTCTTT
>TRBJ1-5|NA|16|NA|TRBV7-2
CASSLATRAVNQPQHF
TGTGCCAGCAGCTTAGCTACTCGGGCCGTAAATCAGCCCCAGCATTTT
>TRBJ2-7|NA|13|once|TRBV4-1
CASSPQGGNEQYF
TGCGCCAGCAGTCCACAGGGGGGGAACGAGCAGTACTTC